This entry concerns a single T cell receptor (beta chain). A 5'RACE reaction primed in the constant segment made cDNA libraries of TCR alpha and TCR beta, and these carried sample barcodes and UMIs. TCRdb recomputed calls from the 5' RACE reads with MiXCR, one row per CDR3 protein. The sample lists roughly 140,000 distinct CDR3 sequences, more than 13% occurring once. The data were obtained in a study of T-cell memory formation after mild COVID-19. The clonotype was recovered from an adult woman who had mild COVID-19 (a few samples of this study predate the infection). Cell type and time point are not known. Source material: PBMCs or a T cell subset sorted from them (not recorded which).

The chain's CDR3 is CASSPPGPNTEAFF. CDR3 sequence (DNA): TGTGCCAGCAGTCCACCGGGGCCGAACACTGAAGCTTTCTTT. This chain uses TRBV12-3 or TRBV12-4 with TRBJ1-1; possible D gene TRBD1, 5 bases. Trimming shortened V by 5 bases and J by 1 base, and 11 bases separated the two germline ends. The CDR3 contains 14 residues.